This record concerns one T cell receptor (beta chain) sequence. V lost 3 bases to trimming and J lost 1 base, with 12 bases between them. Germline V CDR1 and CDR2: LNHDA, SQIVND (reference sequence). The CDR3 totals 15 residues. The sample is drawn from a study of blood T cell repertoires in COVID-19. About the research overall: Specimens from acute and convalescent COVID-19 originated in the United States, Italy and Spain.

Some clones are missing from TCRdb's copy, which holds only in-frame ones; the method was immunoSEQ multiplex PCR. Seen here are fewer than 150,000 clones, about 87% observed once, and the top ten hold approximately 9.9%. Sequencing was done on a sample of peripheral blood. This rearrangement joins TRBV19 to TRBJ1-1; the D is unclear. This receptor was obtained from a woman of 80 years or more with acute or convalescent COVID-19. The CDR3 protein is CASSMAVQRNTEAFF. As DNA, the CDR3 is TGTGCCAGTAGTATGGCGGTACAACGGAACACTGAAGCTTTCTTT.